The 18 T cell receptor beta chains below all came from one sample that was sequenced in a study of blood T cell repertoires in COVID-19. The repertoire was sequenced with immunoSEQ multiplex PCR; TCRdb's copy has only in-frame clones and lacks some. The sample contains over 35,000 clones, around 93% of which appear only once. Sequenced material: peripheral blood. The receptors derive from a woman aged 25 to 45 in a cohort sampled during active COVID-19.

The gene calls are TRBV27 and TRBJ2-1, with TRBD2 as a possible D gene (5 bases). The CDR3 is 13 amino acids. Trimming took off 5 bases at V and 3 bases at J, with 8 bases between the two ends. Germline values: CDR1 MNHEY, CDR2 SMNVEV (reference sequence). Here the CDR3 DNA reads TGTGCCAGCAGTCGAGGGAACTACAATGAGCAGTTCTTC. It is translated as CASSRGNYNEQFF.

This chain joins TRBV7-9 and TRBJ1-2; 10 positions match TRBD1. From germline, CDR1 is SEHNR and CDR2 FQNEAQ (reference sequence). V trimming: 1 base; J trimming: 4 bases; junction bases outside the gene matches: 12. The CDR3 contains 18 residues. The CDR3 bases are TGTGCCAGCAGCTTAGAAAGGGGACAGGGGATCACATTCTATGGCTACACCTTC. Translation: CASSLERGQGITFYGYTF.

The chain combines TRBV24-1 with TRBJ2-2, with 8 bases identical to TRBD2. The CDR3 has 15 residues. J was trimmed by 5 bases and V by 3 bases; bases with no gene match: 4. Germline-derived CDR1 and CDR2 are KGHDR and SFDVKD. The CDR3 DNA is TGTGCCACCAGTGATCGGACTAGCAGAACCGGGGAGCTGTTTTTT. Translation: CATSDRTSRTGELFF.

The chain carries TRBV6-5 and TRBJ2-7, with TRBD2 matching 10 bases. The CDR3 runs to 15 residues. V was pared by 6 bases and J by 1 base, with 6 bases of the junction left unmatched. Germline CDR1 reads MNHEY; CDR2 reads SVGAGI. CDR3 coding DNA: TGTGCCAGCAGGGACCGGACTAGCGGTTCCTACGAGCAGTACTTC. Amino acid sequence: CASRDRTSGSYEQYF.

This chain links TRBV6-5 with TRBJ2-4; TRBD2 matches 7 bases. CDR1 is MNHEY and CDR2 is SVGAGI in the germline V gene. The CDR3 has 13 amino acids. V was clipped by 6 bases and J by 1 base; unmatched bases: 0. CDR3 nucleotides: TGTGCCAGCAGGGGAGGGGCCAAAAACATTCAGTACTTC. Protein: CASRGGAKNIQYF.

The rearrangement links TRBV6-5 to TRBJ2-3; 9 bases line up with TRBD2. V gave up 2 bases and J gave up 6 bases; unmatched junction bases: 3. CDR1 MNHEY and CDR2 SVGAGI come from the germline V gene. This CDR3 has 14 amino acids. The CDR3 loop reads CASSYLAGPDTQYF. CDR3 bases: TGTGCCAGCAGTTACCTAGCGGGACCCGATACGCAGTATTTT.

The chain recombines TRBV4-3 with TRBJ1-5; D is undetermined. This CDR3 is built from 15 residues. Trimming left V 0 bases short and J 1 base short, with 7 bases between. Germline values: CDR1 LGHNA, CDR2 YSLEER. CDR3 bases: TGCGCCAGCAGCCAAGAGCGGGTAAGCAATCAGCCCCAGCATTTT. It encodes CASSQERVSNQPQHF.

Points on this clone: An end of the junction differs from the germline gene, which may be a read error. The chain uses TRBV7-7 and TRBJ2-3; possibly TRBD1 for D (5 bases). Per the germline V gene, CDR1 is SSHAT and CDR2 is FNYEAQ (reference sequence). The CDR3 sequence is 14 residues long. In DNA form, the CDR3 reads TGTGCTAGCAGCTTAACAGGTGGCACAGATACGCAGTATTTT. This sequence encodes CASSLTGGTDTQYF.

The chain carries TRBV2 and TRBJ1-1, with 8 bases matching TRBD1. The CDR3 covers 16 residues. Losses at the gene ends were 2 bases for V and 1 base for J; bases not matched to a gene: 6. Germline CDR1 SNHLY, CDR2 FYNNEI. CDR3 nucleotide sequence: TGTGCCAGCAGTGAACCGGAGGACAGGGCGAACACTGAAGCTTTCTTT. It encodes CASSEPEDRANTEAFF.

The V and J genes are TRBV7-2 and TRBJ2-7, with no clear D. V was pared by 4 bases and J by 2 bases, with 15 bases between. The CDR3 loop spans 15 amino acids. Germline CDR1 reads SGHTA; CDR2 reads FQGNSA. In nucleotides, the CDR3 is TGTGCCAGCAGCTCGCCCCGCACTAAAACCTACGAGCAGTACTTC. Protein product: CASSSPRTKTYEQYF.

This chain links TRBV28 with TRBJ2-2, with TRBD1 matching 7 bases. CDR1 and CDR2 from the germline V gene are MDHEN and SYDVKM. This CDR3 is built from 15 residues. V shed 3 bases and J 5 bases; nucleotides not matched to a gene: 6. Here the CDR3 reads CASSFHRGATGELFF. The CDR3 DNA follows: TGTGCCAGCAGTTTTCACAGGGGTGCAACCGGGGAGCTGTTTTTT.

The genes are TRBV6-6 and TRBJ1-1, with D perhaps TRBD1 (6 bases). The CDR3 totals 14 residues. The V and J ends lost 0 bases and 7 bases respectively, with 12 bases between them. Per germline, CDR1 MNHNY and CDR2 SVGAGI (reference sequence). The CDR3 spells CASSYSGRGVEAFF. The CDR3 DNA follows: TGTGCCAGCAGTTACTCTGGGAGGGGGGTTGAAGCTTTCTTT.

This clone was counted once. The chain links TRBV24-1 to TRBJ1-1; maybe TRBD1 (5 bases). Germline values: CDR1 KGHDR, CDR2 SFDVKD. This CDR3 region has 13 residues. V was clipped by 5 bases and J by 4 bases, with 10 bases between them. CDR3 bases: TGTGCCACCAGTGTGGGCGGGGGCACTGAAGCTTTCTTT. It specifies CATSVGGGTEAFF.

The gene calls are TRBV19 and TRBJ1-2; TRBD1 agrees at 11 bases. Germline V gene data show CDR1 as LNHDA and CDR2 as SQIVND (reference sequence). The CDR3 has 15 amino acids. With V trimmed by 3 bases and J by 4 bases, 4 bases remained unmatched. CDR3 DNA sequence: TGTGCCAGTAGTATGGGGACAGGGGGTATCTATGGCTACACCTTC. Its translation is CASSMGTGGIYGYTF.

V and J are TRBV10-1 and TRBJ1-2; no definite D call. V lost 7 bases, J lost 10 bases, and 10 bases lay in between. The CDR3 loop spans 10 amino acids. The germline CDR1 and CDR2 sequences are WNHNN and SYGVQD (reference sequence). The CDR3 region is CASKNYHYTF. In DNA form, the CDR3 reads TGCGCCAGCAAAAACTACCACTACACCTTC.

The J gene is TRBJ1-1, the V gene TRBV5-5, with TRBD1 identical over 7 bases. The V gene end was trimmed by 5 bases and the J gene end by 8 bases; junction bases not matched to a gene: 12. Germline lookup yields CDR1 SGHKS and CDR2 YYEKEE (reference sequence). This CDR3 has 14 amino acids. The CDR3 region is CASRKGAQQVEAFF. The DNA for the CDR3 is TGTGCCAGCAGGAAGGGGGCCCAACAAGTAGAAGCTTTCTTT.

The CDR3 loop is CSVGLSNEQFF. In DNA, the CDR3 is TGCAGCGTGGGGCTCTCCAACGAGCAGTTCTTC. The genes are TRBV29-1 and TRBJ2-1; possible D gene TRBD1, 5 bases. The CDR3 covers 11 residues. With 6 bases removed from V and 10 bases from J, the gap between germline ends came to 13 bases. In germline, CDR1 is SQVTM, CDR2 ANQGSEA.

The V gene is TRBV3-1 (or the pseudogene TRBV3-2), the J gene TRBJ2-2; perhaps TRBD1 as D (5 bases). The CDR3 contains 17 residues. Germline CDR1 LGHDT, CDR2 YNNKEL (reference sequence). V shed 3 bases and J shed 2 bases, with 16 bases lying between them. The CDR3 region is CASSHTTGRINTGELFF. CDR3 sequence (DNA): TGTGCCAGCAGCCACACAACAGGCCGGATAAACACCGGGGAGCTGTTTTTT.